Presented here are 5 T cell receptor beta chains from one specimen sequenced in a study of T cell responses to AZD1222 COVID-19 vaccine (dated by TCRdb to the early 2020s). Library method: the immunoSEQ multiplex PCR assay. The table comes from immuneACCESS by way of TCRdb, which keeps in-frame sequences with V and J called. Part of the clones is missing from these tables; in studies checked, under half for an unresolved V gene and the rest for unknown reasons. The sample includes some 200,000 clones, with over 85% observed a single time. The top ten clonotypes cover around 4.3% of the sample. The time point label corresponds to: baseline before first vaccination. The sample consisted of peripheral blood, taken on day 0 of AZD1222 vaccination. Receptor source: an adult in good health.

The rearrangement joins TRBV11-1 to TRBJ2-4; 9 bases match TRBD2. J was trimmed by 8 bases and V by 5 bases; bases with no gene match: 10. Germline V gives CDR1 SGHAT, CDR2 FQDESV (reference sequence). The CDR3 contains 15 residues. CDR3 sequence reads: CASSRRGSGRDIQYF. The CDR3, as DNA: TGTGCCAGCAGCCGTCGGGGTAGCGGGAGAGACATTCAGTACTTC.

The CDR3 nucleotides read TGTGCCAGCAGCTCTGCGGGACAGGGAGATACGCAGTATTTT. Translating it yields CASSSAGQGDTQYF. The chain recombines TRBV5-4 with TRBJ2-3; 9 bases fit TRBD1. Trimming at V came to 3 bases and at J to 5 bases, leaving 4 bases not matched to a gene. The CDR3 spans 14 residues. Germline CDR1 and CDR2: SGHNT and YYREEE (reference sequence).

This chain joins TRBV20-1 and TRBJ1-1; 7 bases fit TRBD1. The germline CDR1 and CDR2 sequences are DFQATT and SNEGSKA (reference sequence). The CDR3 sequence is 11 residues long. V dropped 6 bases and J dropped 8; count of bases not matched to a gene: 6. In DNA, the CDR3 is TGCAGTGCGGACGGACAGGTAGAAGCTTTCTTT. It is translated as CSADGQVEAFF.

The table lists this clone with a count of one. The chain combines TRBV5-6 with TRBJ2-1; 11 bases agree with TRBD2. The junction had 4 bases not matched to a gene; V was cut back by 4 bases and J by 4 bases. The germline gives CDR1 SGHDT, CDR2 YYEEEE. The CDR3 is 15 residues long. The chain's CDR3 is CASSPGLAVYNEQFF. The CDR3 DNA is TGTGCCAGCAGCCCGGGACTAGCGGTTTACAATGAGCAGTTCTTC.

The chain is built from TRBV11-2 and TRBJ2-1; 7 bases are shared with TRBD2. The CDR3 has 17 amino acids. V lost 5 bases, J lost 5 bases, and 15 bases stayed unmatched. Germline-derived CDR1 and CDR2 are SGHAT and FQNNGV. Here the CDR3 reads CASSPGLVTRLNNEQFF. DNA for the CDR3: TGTGCCAGCAGCCCCGGACTAGTCACCCGGCTAAACAATGAGCAGTTCTTC.